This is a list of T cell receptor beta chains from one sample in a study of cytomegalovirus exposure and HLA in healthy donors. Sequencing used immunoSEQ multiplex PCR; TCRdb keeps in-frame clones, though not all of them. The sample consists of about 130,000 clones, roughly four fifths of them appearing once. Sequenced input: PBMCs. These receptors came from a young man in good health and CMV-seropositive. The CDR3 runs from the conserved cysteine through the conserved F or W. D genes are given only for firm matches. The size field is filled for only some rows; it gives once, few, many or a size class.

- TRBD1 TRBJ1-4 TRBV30 TGTGCCGGAACCGGGACAGGGTATAGTGAAAAACTGTTTTTT CAGTGTGYSEKLFF
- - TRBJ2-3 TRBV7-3 TGTGCCAGCAGCACCCGACAGACAGATACGCAGTATTTT CASSTRQTDTQYF
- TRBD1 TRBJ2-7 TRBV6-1 TGTGCCAGCAGTGAATTGGGGACAGGGAAGGACTACGAGCAGTACTTC CASSELGTGKDYEQYF
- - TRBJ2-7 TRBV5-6 TGTGCCAGCAGCTTAACCGGGACACCGAGGGAGCAGTACTTC CASSLTGTPREQYF
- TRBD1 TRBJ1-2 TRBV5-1 TGCGCCAGCAGCGAGCAGACAGGGGTTCGCGGCTACACCTTC CASSEQTGVRGYTF
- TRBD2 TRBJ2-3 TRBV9 TGTGCCAGCAGCGTATACGGGGGGGGAAGCACAGATACGCAGTATTTT CASSVYGGGSTDTQYF
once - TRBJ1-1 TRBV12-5 TGTGCTAGTGGTTTGGCCAGAAACACTGAAGCTTTCTTT CASGLARNTEAFF
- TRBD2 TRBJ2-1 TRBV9 TGTGCCAGCAGCGTAGTAGATAGCGGGGGGTACAATGAGCAGTTCTTC CASSVVDSGGYNEQFF
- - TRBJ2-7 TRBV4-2 TGTGCCAGCAGCCAAGATCGGCAGGAGCGGTACGAGCAGTACTTC CASSQDRQERYEQYF
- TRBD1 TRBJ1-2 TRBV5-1 TGCGCCAGCAGACCGGACAGGGGACTTTATGGCTACACCTTC CASRPDRGLYGYTF
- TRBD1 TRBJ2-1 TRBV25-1 TGTGCCAGCAGTGATTTTGGGACAGGGGCCAATGAGCAGTTCTTC CASSDFGTGANEQFF
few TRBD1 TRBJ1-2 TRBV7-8 TGTGCCAGCAGCACTCGGGACAGGGTGAATGGCTACACCTTC CASSTRDRVNGYTF
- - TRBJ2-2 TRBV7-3 TGTGCCAGCAGCTTATATGGGGGGTACACCGGGGAGCTGTTTTTT CASSLYGGYTGELFF
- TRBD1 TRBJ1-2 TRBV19 TGTGCCAGTAGTATCGCTTGGGACAGGGTAGGGGATGGCTACACCTTC CASSIAWDRVGDGYTF
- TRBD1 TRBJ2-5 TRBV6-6 TGTGCCAGCGTACGAGGGGGCGGGGAGACCCAGTACTTC CASVRGGGETQYF
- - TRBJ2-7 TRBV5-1 TGCGCCAGCAGTCCCCCGGGGCAGGGGATATCCTACGAGCAGTACTTC CASSPPGQGISYEQYF
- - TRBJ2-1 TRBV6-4 TGTGCCAGCAGTGACGATATCGGACAACTCAATGAGCAGTTCTTC CASSDDIGQLNEQFF
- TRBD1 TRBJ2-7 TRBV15 TGTGCCACCAGCAGAGGGACAGGGGTCTCCTACGAGCAGTACTTC CATSRGTGVSYEQYF
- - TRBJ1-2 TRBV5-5 TGTGCCAGCAGCTCGACACTTGACAGCGATGGCTACACCTTC CASSSTLDSDGYTF
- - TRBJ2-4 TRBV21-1 TGTGCCAGCAGCAATGGGGTAACGGGGGGGCTTGGAAACATTCAGTACTTC CASSNGVTGGLGNIQYF
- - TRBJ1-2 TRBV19 TGTGCCAGTAGTAGTGACAGCGTATATAACTATGGCTACACCTTC CASSSDSVYNYGYTF
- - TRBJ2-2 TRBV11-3 TGTGCCAGCAGCTCGTTTAGCGCGAACACCGGGGAGCTGTTTTTT CASSSFSANTGELFF
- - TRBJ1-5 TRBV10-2 TGCGCCAGCAGTGAGTCAGGAGGGGACAATCAGCCCCAGCATTTT CASSESGGDNQPQHF
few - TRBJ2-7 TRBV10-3 TGTGCCATCAGTCAAACAGGGAGCTCCTACGAGCAGTACTTC CAISQTGSSYEQYF
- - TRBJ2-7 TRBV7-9 TGTGCCACCGAAGCTAGCGCCCTGGGGTACTTC CATEASALGYF
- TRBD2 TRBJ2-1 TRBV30 TGTGCCTGGAGTTTGGTAGCGGGAGATGAGCAGTTCTTC CAWSLVAGDEQFF
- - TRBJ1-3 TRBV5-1 TGCGCCAGCAGCTTGGAGGAGTCTGGAAACACCATATATTTT CASSLEESGNTIYF